This T cell receptor beta chain stems from a study of cytomegalovirus exposure and HLA in healthy donors. General study findings and limits: It was taken for granted in presence/absence analyses that sequencing depth across donors was roughly uniform. A later analysis reportedly found fewer N-insertions in an Asian-associated ancestry cluster than the approximately 670-donor mean.

Details on this clone: The target antigen is unknown.

V lost 8 bases and J lost 0, with 5 bases in between. The CDR3 totals 12 residues. The V gene's germline CDR1 is MNHEY and CDR2 SMNVEV (reference sequence). 60 Vbeta and 13 Jbeta primers were used in PCR. The data were produced by immunoSEQ multiplex PCR, yet TCRdb's version contains in-frame clones alone and is incomplete. This table has some 70,000 clones, around three quarters appearing once. Sample: PBMCs. The rearrangement joins TRBV27 to TRBJ1-3; D is unresolved. The TCR was taken from a man over 45 in good health and CMV-seronegative. Here the CDR3 DNA reads TGTGCCAGCCGGAGCTCTGGAAACACCATATATTTT. Translated: CASRSSGNTIYF.